This TCR beta chain comes out of a study of CD8+CD57+ T cells in acquired aplastic anemia (dated by TCRdb to 2017 to 2018). Turning to the overall study: Extracted DNA from sorted CD4+ and CD8+ cells averaged around 2.9 ug, ranging from roughly 0.17 to 27.4 ug. CD8+CD57+ expansion was defined as a frequency above the mean frequency observed in healthy subjects. Broader findings and caveats from the paper: Patients and healthy controls showed no significant difference in CD8+ Simpson's diversity (P=0.060). Roughly 29 CD8+ CDR3 sequences were found to be shared between patients and controls, but these sequences appeared to be highly expressed in patients and within the immunodominant clones of the patients.

As encoded in the germline V gene, CDR1 is MNHEY while CDR2 is SVGAGI. V is pared back by 2 bases and J by 13 bases, with 20 bases lying between the germline termini. Including cysteine and phenylalanine, the CDR3 has 15 amino acids. The sequence is cut down to CDR3 DNA, 45 bases in frame from base 1. Genomic DNA was used as template for profiling of TCR beta VDJ combinations and CDR3 sequences. TCR repertoire sequencing was run on an Illumina HiSeq 2000. The original pipeline was this. Repertoire assessment relied on Simpson's diversity index, CDR3 size and DJ length profiles, and TRBV/TRBJ rearrangement plots. Whichever DNA sequence was most abundant in the deep sequencing data was defined as the immunodominant clone. CDR3 amino acid sequences were checked for sharing between subjects and were compared against published repertoires and the VDJdb database. TCRdb's own reprocessing of the public reads used fastp at Q25 and MiXCR and kept productive beta chains. Rows with a matching CDR3 protein are joined into one entry that keeps the most common DNA and genes. None of the V and J calls come from the authors' own analysis; TCRdb made them. The sample includes around 220,000 distinct CDR3 sequences, with 40% to 60% observed a single time. The ten largest clones add up to 20% of the sample.

Flow cytometry had shown CD8+CD57+ cell expansion in the patients selected for sequencing. All patients had severe acquired aplastic anemia diagnosed by International Study of Aplastic Anemia and Agranulocytosis and Camitta criteria. No therapy had been received by the patients at the time of blood sampling. In this study, sorted CD4+ and CD8+ T cells from the blood of healthy subjects and of severe aplastic anemia patients had their TCR repertoires deep-sequenced. Patients were enrolled under clinicaltrials.gov protocols 00001620, 01623167, 00001397, 00071045, 00081523 and 00961064 in the USA. Ficoll-Paque density gradient centrifugation was used to isolate peripheral blood mononuclear cells. Before DNA extraction, CD4+ and CD8+ T cells were sorted by FACS or by magnetic beads. As concerns this clonotype: The clone's antigen remains unknown. Per-base qualities were not stored, and no clone one base away is much larger.

Material: sorted CD4+, CD8+, or CD8+CD57+ T cells (not recorded which) from PBMCs. The chain is made from TRBV6-5 and TRBJ1-4; the D region possibly corresponds to TRBD1 (5 bases align). The sequence derives from a human donor with aplastic anemia. The CDR3 region has the sequence CASSYRGKNGLRLFF. The bases read TGTGCCAGCAGTTACCGGGGGAAGAATGGATTGAGACTGTTTTTT.